This record covers a single T cell receptor (beta chain). This sample is drawn from a study of CD8+CD57+ T cells in acquired aplastic anemia. In the study overall: Sorting CD4+ and CD8+ cells gave DNA averaging about 3.3 ug.

This CDR3 is built from 16 residues. CDR1 and CDR2 from the germline V gene are SGHTA and FQGTGA. Losses at the gene ends were 0 bases for V and 6 bases for J; bases not matched to a gene: 10. CDR3 and TCR beta VDJ profiling relied on genomic DNA as the template. TCRdb recomputed calls from the reads with MiXCR, one row per CDR3 protein. The sample consists of more than 150,000 distinct CDR3 sequences, approximately 48% of them appearing once. Before being chosen for sequencing, patients had shown CD8+CD57+ cell expansion by flow cytometry. The sample taken for sequencing was sorted CD4+, CD8+, or CD8+CD57+ T cells (not recorded which) from PBMCs. The genes are TRBV7-3 and TRBJ2-7, with 8 bases fitting TRBD1. The TCR sequence derives from a human donor with aplastic anemia. The CDR3 bases are TGTGCCAGCAGCTTAACACCCGGACAGGGAGGTGGCGAGCAGTACTTC. Residues: CASSLTPGQGGGEQYF.